Only one count was recorded for the clone carrying this T cell receptor (beta chain). Assay used: immunoSEQ multiplex PCR; TCRdb lists only in-frame clones, some missing. The sample includes 86,000 or so clones, about 93% of them seen just once. Germline loops: CDR1 MNHEY, CDR2 SVGAGI. CDR3 size: 13 residues. V was clipped by 8 bases and J by 8 bases; unmatched bases: 10. The data originate from a study of T cell responses to AZD1222 COVID-19 vaccine. The TCR sequence derives from an adult who received the AZD1222 COVID-19 vaccine. The chain combines TRBV6-5 with TRBJ1-2; 8 positions agree with TRBD1. The sequencing here drew on peripheral blood, taken 28 days after the second AZD1222 dose. The CDR3: CASQAAGGYGYTF. The CDR3 DNA follows: TGTGCCAGCCAAGCCGCAGGGGGCTACGGCTACACCTTC.